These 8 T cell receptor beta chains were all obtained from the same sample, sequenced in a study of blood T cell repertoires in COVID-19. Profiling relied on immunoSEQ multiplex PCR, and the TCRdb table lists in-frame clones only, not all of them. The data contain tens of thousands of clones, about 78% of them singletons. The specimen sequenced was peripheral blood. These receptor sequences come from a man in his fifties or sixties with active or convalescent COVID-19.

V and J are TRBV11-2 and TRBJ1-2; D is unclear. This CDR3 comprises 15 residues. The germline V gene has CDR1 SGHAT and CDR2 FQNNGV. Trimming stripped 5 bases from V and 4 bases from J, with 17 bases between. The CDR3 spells CASSPEAAIRYGYTF. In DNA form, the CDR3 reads TGTGCCAGCAGCCCTGAGGCTGCCATCCGCTATGGCTACACCTTC.

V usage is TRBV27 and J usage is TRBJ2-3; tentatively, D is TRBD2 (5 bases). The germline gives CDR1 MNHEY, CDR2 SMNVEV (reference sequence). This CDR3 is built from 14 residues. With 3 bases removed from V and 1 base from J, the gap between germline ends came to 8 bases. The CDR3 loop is CASSLRRGTDTQYF. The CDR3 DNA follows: TGTGCCAGCAGTTTGCGGCGGGGCACAGATACGCAGTATTTT.

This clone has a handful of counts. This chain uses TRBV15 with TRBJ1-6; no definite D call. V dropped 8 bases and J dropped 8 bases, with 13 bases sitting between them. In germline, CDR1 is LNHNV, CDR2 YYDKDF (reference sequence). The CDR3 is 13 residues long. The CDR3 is CATSRSTHSPLHF. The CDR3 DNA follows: TGTGCCACCTCGAGGTCGACCCATTCACCCCTCCACTTT.

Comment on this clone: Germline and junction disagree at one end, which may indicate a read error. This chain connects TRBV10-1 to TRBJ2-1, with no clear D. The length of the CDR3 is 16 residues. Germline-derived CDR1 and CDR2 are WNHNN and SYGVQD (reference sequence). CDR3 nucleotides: TGCGCCAGCAGTGAGGCCCGCGGAGAGCAGCCGAATGAGCCGTTCTTC. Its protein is CASSEARGEQPNEPFF.

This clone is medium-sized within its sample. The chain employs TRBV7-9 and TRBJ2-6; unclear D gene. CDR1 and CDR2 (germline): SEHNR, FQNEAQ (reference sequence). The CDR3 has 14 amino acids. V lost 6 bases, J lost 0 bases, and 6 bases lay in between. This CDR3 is CASSSVSGANVLTF. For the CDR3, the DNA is TGTGCCAGCAGTTCAGTCTCTGGGGCCAACGTCCTGACTTTC.

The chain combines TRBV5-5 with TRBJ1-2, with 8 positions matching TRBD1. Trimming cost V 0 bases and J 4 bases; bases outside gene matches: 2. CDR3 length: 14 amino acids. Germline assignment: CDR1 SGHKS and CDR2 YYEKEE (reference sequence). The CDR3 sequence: CASSLGTGTYGYTF. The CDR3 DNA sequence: TGTGCCAGCAGCTTGGGGACAGGGACCTATGGCTACACCTTC.

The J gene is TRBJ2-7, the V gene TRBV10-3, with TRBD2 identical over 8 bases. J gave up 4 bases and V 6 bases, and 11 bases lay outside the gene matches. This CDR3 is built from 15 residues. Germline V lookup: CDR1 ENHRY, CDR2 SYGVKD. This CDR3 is CAISPKREIGYEQYF. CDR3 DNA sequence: TGTGCCATCAGCCCCAAGCGGGAGATAGGATACGAGCAGTACTTC.

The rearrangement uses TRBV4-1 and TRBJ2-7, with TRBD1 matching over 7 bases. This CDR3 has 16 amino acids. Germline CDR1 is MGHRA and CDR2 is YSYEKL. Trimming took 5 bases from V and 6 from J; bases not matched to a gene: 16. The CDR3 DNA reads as TGCGCCAGCAGCTCAGAGGAGGAACAGGGGCGACTCGAGCAGTACTTC. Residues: CASSSEEEQGRLEQYF.